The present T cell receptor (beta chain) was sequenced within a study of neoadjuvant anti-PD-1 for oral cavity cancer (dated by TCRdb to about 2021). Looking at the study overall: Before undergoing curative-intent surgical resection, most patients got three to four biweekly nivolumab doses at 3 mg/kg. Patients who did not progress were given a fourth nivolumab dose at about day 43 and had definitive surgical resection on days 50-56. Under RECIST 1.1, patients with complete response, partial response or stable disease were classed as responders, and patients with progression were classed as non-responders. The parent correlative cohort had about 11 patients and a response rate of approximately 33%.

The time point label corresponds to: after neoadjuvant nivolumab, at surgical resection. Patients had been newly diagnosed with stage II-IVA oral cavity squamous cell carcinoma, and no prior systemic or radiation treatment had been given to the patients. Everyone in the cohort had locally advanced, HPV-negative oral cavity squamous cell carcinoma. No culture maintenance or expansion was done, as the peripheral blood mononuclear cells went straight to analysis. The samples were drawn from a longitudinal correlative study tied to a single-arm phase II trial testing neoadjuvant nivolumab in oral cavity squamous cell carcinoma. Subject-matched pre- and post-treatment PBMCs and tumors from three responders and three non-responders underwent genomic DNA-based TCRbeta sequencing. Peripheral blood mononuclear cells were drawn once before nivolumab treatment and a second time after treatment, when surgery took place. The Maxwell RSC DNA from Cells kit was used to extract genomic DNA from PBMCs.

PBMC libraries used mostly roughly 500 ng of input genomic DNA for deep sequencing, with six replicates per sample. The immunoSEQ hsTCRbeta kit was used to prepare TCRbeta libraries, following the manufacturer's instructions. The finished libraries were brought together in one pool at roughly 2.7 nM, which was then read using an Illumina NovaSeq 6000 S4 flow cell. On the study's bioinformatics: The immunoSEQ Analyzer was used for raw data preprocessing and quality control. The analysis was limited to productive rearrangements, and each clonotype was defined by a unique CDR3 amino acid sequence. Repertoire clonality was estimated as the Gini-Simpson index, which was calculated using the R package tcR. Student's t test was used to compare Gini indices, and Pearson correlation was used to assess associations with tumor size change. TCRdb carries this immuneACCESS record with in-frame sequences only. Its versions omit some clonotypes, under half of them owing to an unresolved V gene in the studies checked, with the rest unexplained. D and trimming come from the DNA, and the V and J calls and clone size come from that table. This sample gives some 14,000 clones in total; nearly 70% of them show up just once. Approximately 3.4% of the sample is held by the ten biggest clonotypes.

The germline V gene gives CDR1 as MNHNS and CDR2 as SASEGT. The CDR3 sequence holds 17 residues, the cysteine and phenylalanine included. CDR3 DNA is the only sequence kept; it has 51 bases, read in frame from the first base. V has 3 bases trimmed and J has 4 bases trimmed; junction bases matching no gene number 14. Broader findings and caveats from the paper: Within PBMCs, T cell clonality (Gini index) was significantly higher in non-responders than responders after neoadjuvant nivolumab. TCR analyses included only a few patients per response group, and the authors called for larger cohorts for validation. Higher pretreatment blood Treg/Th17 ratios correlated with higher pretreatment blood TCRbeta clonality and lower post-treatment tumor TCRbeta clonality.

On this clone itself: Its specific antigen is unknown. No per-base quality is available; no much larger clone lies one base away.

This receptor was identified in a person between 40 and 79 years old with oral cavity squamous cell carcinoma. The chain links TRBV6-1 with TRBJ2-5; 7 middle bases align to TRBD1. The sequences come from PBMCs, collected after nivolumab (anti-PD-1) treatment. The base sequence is TGTGCCAGCAGTGAGTTATCGACAGGGATCGCCCGAGAGACCCAGTACTTC. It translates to CASSELSTGIARETQYF.